The 18 T cell receptor beta chains reported below all come from one sample, sequenced in a study of blood T cell repertoires in COVID-19. TCRdb keeps only in-frame clones here, not all; method: immunoSEQ multiplex PCR. The sample holds some 250,000 clones; around 86% are singletons and the top ten take 3.3%. The sequenced material came from PBMCs or T cells enriched from blood (not recorded which). Receptors originate from a woman aged 40-49 years with acute COVID-19.

The J gene is TRBJ2-3, the V gene TRBV6-2 or TRBV6-3; perhaps TRBD2 as D (5 bases). The germline V gene encodes CDR1 MNHEY and CDR2 SVGEGT. The CDR3 is 21 amino acids. The V gene lost 0 bases and the J gene lost 1 base, with 26 bases spanning the gap. The DNA of the CDR3 is TGTGCCAGCAGTTACTCGACCTTTACGGGAAGTCCGCTCCCTGGCACAGATACGCAGTATTTT. This translates into CASSYSTFTGSPLPGTDTQYF.

The rearrangement uses TRBV2 and TRBJ2-2; D unresolved. The CDR3 is 13 amino acids. CDR1 and CDR2 from the germline V gene are SNHLY and FYNNEI. V was pared by 6 bases and J by 0 bases, with 5 bases between. DNA for the CDR3: TGTGCCAGCAGGCGCACGAACACCGGGGAGCTGTTTTTT. Its protein product is CASRRTNTGELFF.

This clone occurred a few times. V and J are TRBV19 and TRBJ1-2; D may be TRBD1 (5 bases). From germline, CDR1 is LNHDA and CDR2 SQIVND (reference sequence). V dropped 4 bases and J dropped 7 bases, with 10 bases sitting between them. The length of the CDR3 is 12 residues. CDR3 sequence (DNA): TGTGCCAGTAGTAGGGGGGAGGCTGGCTACACCTTC. Its protein is CASSRGEAGYTF.

CDR3 loop: CASTLGRGTGELFF. The CDR3 DNA reads TGTGCCAGCACCCTTGGGCGGGGCACCGGGGAGCTGTTTTTT. J is TRBJ2-2 and V is TRBV11-3; tentative D call: TRBD2 (6 bases). V was cut by 7 bases and J by 4 bases, with 13 bases left in between. This CDR3 has 14 residues. The germline V gene has CDR1 SGHNT and CDR2 YENEEA.

V and J are TRBV19 and TRBJ2-1; the match to TRBD1 covers 9 bases. Trimming removed 6 bases from V and 6 bases from J; junction bases left unmatched: 3. This CDR3 is 13 amino acids long. The germline V gene has CDR1 LNHDA and CDR2 SQIVND (reference sequence). CDR3 amino acids: CASRTGGINEQFF. DNA for the CDR3: TGTGCCAGTAGGACAGGGGGGATCAATGAGCAGTTCTTC.

This rearrangement joins TRBV3-1 (or the pseudogene TRBV3-2) to TRBJ1-1; D unresolved. This CDR3 spans 14 amino acids. V was clipped by 0 bases and J by 1 base, with 6 bases between them. CDR1 and CDR2 (germline): LGHDT, YNNKEL (reference sequence). The CDR3 loop reads CASSQDSSNTEAFF. In DNA, the CDR3 is TGTGCCAGCAGCCAAGACAGTTCGAACACTGAAGCTTTCTTT.

V is TRBV9 and J is TRBJ2-7; 11 nucleotides match TRBD1. This CDR3 comprises 12 residues. The V gene end was trimmed by 4 bases and the J gene end by 12 bases; junction bases not matched to a gene: 6. Germline CDR1 SGDLS, CDR2 YYNGEE. The CDR3 region is CASSTGQGDRYF. CDR3 DNA sequence: TGTGCCAGCAGCACGGGACAGGGGGACAGGTACTTC.

V gene TRBV25-1 combines with J gene TRBJ2-1; D might be TRBD2 (5 bases). From germline, CDR1 is MGHDK and CDR2 SYGVNS. The CDR3 is 13 residues long. The V end lost 4 bases, the J end lost 10 bases, and 14 bases lay between the germline ends. This CDR3 reads CASSGLAIGEQFF. The CDR3, as DNA: TGTGCCAGCAGTGGGCTAGCCATAGGCGAGCAGTTCTTC.

A single count supports this clone. The chain has TRBV24-1 and TRBJ2-1; D gene uncertain. The V and J ends lost 0 bases and 9 bases respectively, with 11 bases between them. This CDR3 has 14 amino acids. CDR1 is KGHDR, CDR2 SFDVKD, per germline. CDR3 residues: CATSDLQDSSEQFF. Here the CDR3 DNA reads TGTGCCACCAGTGATTTGCAGGATTCGAGTGAGCAGTTCTTC.

This clone occurred a few times. The chain links TRBV7-2 to TRBJ2-3; 9 bases are shared with TRBD2. Per germline, CDR1 SGHTA and CDR2 FQGNSA. Losses at the gene ends were 0 bases for V and 6 bases for J; bases not matched to a gene: 7. The CDR3 totals 16 residues. Here the CDR3 reads CASSLAMTSGGDTQYF. CDR3 in DNA: TGTGCCAGCAGCTTAGCTATGACTAGCGGAGGGGATACGCAGTATTTT. Together with reference TRBV7-2 and TRBJ2-3, the CDR3 gives the full variable domain: GAGVSQSPSNKVTEKGKDVELRCDPISGHTALYWYRQSLGQGLEFLIYFQGNSAPDKSGLPSDRFSAERTGGSVSTLTIQRTQQEDSAVYLCASSLAMTSGGDTQYFGPGTRLTVL.

The chain uses TRBV7-2 and TRBJ2-1, with no clear D. The V gene lost 0 bases and the J gene lost 4 bases, with 4 bases spanning the gap. From germline, CDR1 is SGHTA and CDR2 FQGNSA. CDR3 length: 13 amino acids. CDR3 amino acids: CASSLARYNEQFF. DNA of the CDR3: TGTGCCAGCAGCTTAGCGCGTTACAATGAGCAGTTCTTC.

This rearrangement joins TRBV2 to TRBJ2-5, with TRBD1 as a possible D gene (5 bases). The CDR3 extends over 15 amino acids. The germline V gene has CDR1 SNHLY and CDR2 FYNNEI. The V end lost 3 bases, the J end lost 4 bases, and 15 bases lay between the germline ends. The CDR3 loop is CASSEGRGEAETQYF. Written as DNA, the CDR3 is TGTGCCAGCAGTGAGGGAAGGGGTGAGGCAGAGACCCAGTACTTC.

The chain has TRBV12-5 and TRBJ2-3; TRBD2 matches at 7 bases. This CDR3 has 17 amino acids. CDR1 is LGHNT, CDR2 FRNRAP, per germline. V lost 4 bases and J lost 2; bases outside the gene matches: 12. CDR3 loop: CASGSPGGGISTDTQYF. CDR3 bases: TGTGCTAGTGGTTCTCCTGGGGGGGGGATTTCCACAGATACGCAGTATTTT.

The rearrangement joins TRBV25-1 to TRBJ2-1, with 8 bases that match TRBD1. The V gene end was trimmed by 3 bases and the J gene end by 9 bases; junction bases not matched to a gene: 16. The CDR3 length is 17 residues. Germline lookup yields CDR1 MGHDK and CDR2 SYGVNS. Here the CDR3 DNA reads TGTGCCAGCAGTGATGATGTCCAGGGGGCTGGCTTGGGTGAGCAGTTCTTC. Its protein is CASSDDVQGAGLGEQFF. The full variable domain, with the rest looked up from reference TRBV25-1 and TRBJ2-1, is EADIYQTPRYLVIGTGKKITLECSQTMGHDKMYWYQQDPGMELHLIHYSYGVNSTEKGDLSSESTVSRIRTEHFPLTLESARPSHTSQYLCASSDDVQGAGLGEQFFGPGTRLTVL.

The genes are TRBV30 and TRBJ1-6, with 7 bases matching TRBD1. J gave up 2 bases and V 8 bases, and 6 bases lay outside the gene matches. Per the germline V gene, CDR1 is GTSNPN and CDR2 is SVGIG (reference sequence). This CDR3 has 14 residues. The CDR3 loop is CASNRGPYNSPLHF. CDR3 DNA: TGTGCCAGCAACAGGGGACCCTATAATTCACCCCTCCACTTT.

V usage is TRBV15 and J usage is TRBJ2-4, with a weak D call TRBD1 (7 bases). Trimming left V 6 bases short and J 0 bases short, with 15 bases between. The CDR3 has 16 residues. Germline CDR1 LNHNV, CDR2 YYDKDF (reference sequence). The CDR3 region has the DNA TGTGCCACCAGTCTCCAGGGGGGACTAGCCAAAAACATTCAGTACTTC. It specifies CATSLQGGLAKNIQYF.

The rearrangement uses TRBV19 and TRBJ1-2, with 7 nucleotides matching TRBD1. With 1 base clipped from V and 4 bases from J, the junction kept 6 bases outside the gene matches. From germline, CDR1 is LNHDA and CDR2 SQIVND (reference sequence). This CDR3 comprises 15 residues. CDR3 sequence (DNA): TGTGCCAGTAGTATAGGTCTACAGGGGAGCTATGGCTACACCTTC. As protein: CASSIGLQGSYGYTF.

The CDR3 loop is CASSLREGRHEQYF. The CDR3 nucleotides are TGTGCCAGCAGCTTGCGGGAGGGCCGGCACGAGCAGTACTTC. The chain has TRBV11-3 and TRBJ2-7; 9 nucleotides line up with TRBD2. The CDR3 sequence is 14 residues long. Germline V gene sequence: CDR1 SGHNT, CDR2 YENEEA. Trimming at V came to 3 bases and at J to 5 bases, leaving 5 bases not matched to a gene. The whole variable domain, remainder taken from reference TRBV11-3 and TRBJ2-7, is EAGVVQSPRYKIIEKKQPVAFWCNPISGHNTLYWYLQNLGQGPELLIRYENEEAVDDSQLPKDRFSAERLKGVDSTLKIQPAELGDSAVYLCASSLREGRHEQYFGPGTRLTVT.